Following are 4 T cell receptor beta chains from one sample sequenced in a study of blood T cell repertoires in COVID-19. Libraries were prepared by immunoSEQ multiplex PCR; TCRdb keeps only in-frame clonotypes and omits some of them. The sample holds under 450,000 clones, 81% seen once. The source material was peripheral blood. The receptors here all came from a human donor with acute or convalescent COVID-19. The donor label of this sample is uncertain.

This chain uses TRBV19 with TRBJ1-5, with 9 bases fitting TRBD1. The length of the CDR3 is 15 residues. Germline V gives CDR1 LNHDA, CDR2 SQIVND (reference sequence). Losses at the gene ends were 2 bases for V and 5 bases for J; bases not matched to a gene: 4. CDR3 DNA: TGTGCCAGTAGTATACCCGGGACAGGGTATCAGCCCCAGCATTTT. The encoded protein is CASSIPGTGYQPQHF.

The chain is built from TRBV3-1 (or the pseudogene TRBV3-2) and TRBJ1-2; 7 positions match TRBD1. Trimming removed 5 bases from V and 5 bases from J; junction bases left unmatched: 11. The CDR3 consists of 15 residues. CDR1 and CDR2 from the germline V gene are LGHDT and YNNKEL (reference sequence). This CDR3 is CASSRNTGDTYGYTF. The CDR3 region has the DNA TGTGCCAGCAGCAGGAATACAGGGGATACGTATGGCTACACCTTC.

The V gene is TRBV11-3, the J gene TRBJ2-1; possible D gene TRBD2, 7 bases. The CDR3 runs to 15 residues. V lost 0 bases to trimming and J lost 10 bases, with 16 bases between them. Per germline, CDR1 SGHNT and CDR2 YENEEA. The CDR3 nucleotides are TGTGCCAGCAGCTTAGAGGGGGGGCCTCGGGTAGAGCAGTTCTTC. This sequence encodes CASSLEGGPRVEQFF.

This chain uses TRBV15 with TRBJ1-1; 9 bases agree with TRBD1. Germline-derived CDR1 and CDR2 are LNHNV and YYDKDF (reference sequence). The V gene end was trimmed by 3 bases and the J gene end by 8 bases; junction bases not matched to a gene: 7. CDR3 length equals 14 residues. CDR3 protein: CATSSGDRGGEAFF. CDR3 nucleotide sequence: TGTGCCACCAGCAGCGGTGACAGGGGGGGAGAAGCTTTCTTT.